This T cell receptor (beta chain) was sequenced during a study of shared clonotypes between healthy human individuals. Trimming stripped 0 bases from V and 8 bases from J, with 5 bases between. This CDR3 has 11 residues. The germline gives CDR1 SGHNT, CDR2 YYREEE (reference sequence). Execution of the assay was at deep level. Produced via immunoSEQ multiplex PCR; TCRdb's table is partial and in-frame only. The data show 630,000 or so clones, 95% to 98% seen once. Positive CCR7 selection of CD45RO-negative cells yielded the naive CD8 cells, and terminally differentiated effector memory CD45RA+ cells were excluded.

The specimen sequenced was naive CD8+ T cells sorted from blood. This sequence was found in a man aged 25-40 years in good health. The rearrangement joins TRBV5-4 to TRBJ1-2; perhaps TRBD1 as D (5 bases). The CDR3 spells CASSLGGGYTF. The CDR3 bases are TGTGCCAGCAGCTTGGGGGGCGGCTACACCTTC.